What follows describes a single TCR beta chain. This CDR3 is 16 amino acids long. Germline V gives CDR1 LGHDT, CDR2 YNNKEL (reference sequence). V shed 4 bases, J shed 6 bases, and the junction held 7 bases outside the gene matches. When the RNA was reverse transcribed, random hexamers were used with an input of roughly 0.45 to 1 ug. immunoSEQ multiplex PCR amplified TCR beta CDR3 across 54 Vbeta, 13 Jbeta. TCRdb reprocessed the immunoSEQ multiplex PCR reads with MiXCR, giving one entry per CDR3 protein. The table shows 150,000 to 200,000 distinct CDR3 sequences, with around 93% occurring only once. This sample is drawn from a study of CD8 T cells in Susac syndrome. Healthy donors constituted the control group, matched for age and sex.

The rearrangement joins TRBV3-1 to TRBJ2-3, with 13 bases matching TRBD2. Sequenced material: CD4+ T cells from PBMCs. The clonotype originates from a human donor in good health. The CDR3, as DNA: TGTGCCAGCAGCCTGGGACTAGCGGGGACCCTTGATACGCAGTATTTT. Translation gives CASSLGLAGTLDTQYF.